The 6 T cell receptor beta chains listed next were all sequenced from one sample in a study of blood T cell repertoires in COVID-19. Assay: immunoSEQ multiplex PCR; the TCRdb copy retains only in-frame clones and omits some. The table shows under 250,000 clones, with around nine tenths occurring only once. What was sequenced was peripheral blood. Receptors were obtained from a man aged 55 to 69 who had recovered from COVID-19.

The V gene is TRBV13, the J gene TRBJ1-5; 7 bases agree with TRBD1. The CDR3 length is 14 residues. The trim removed 4 bases at V and 7 bases at J, leaving 7 bases unmatched. Germline values: CDR1 PRHDT, CDR2 FYEKMQ (reference sequence). The CDR3 region is CASSSRGLGQPQHF. CDR3 nucleotide sequence: TGTGCCAGCAGCTCAAGGGGGCTCGGGCAGCCCCAGCATTTT.

The chain employs TRBV6-2 or TRBV6-3 and TRBJ2-1; TRBD2 agrees at 12 bases. The ends lost 5 bases at V and 2 bases at J; junction bases unmatched: 10. CDR1 MNHEY and CDR2 SVGEGT come from the germline V gene. The CDR3 covers 18 residues. This CDR3 reads CASSHYTRLAGAYNEQFF. The CDR3 DNA reads as TGTGCCAGCAGTCACTATACCCGACTAGCGGGGGCCTACAATGAGCAGTTCTTC.

The chain carries TRBV2 and TRBJ2-3; 7 nucleotides line up with TRBD2. CDR1 and CDR2 from the germline V gene are SNHLY and FYNNEI. V was clipped by 4 bases and J by 0 bases; unmatched bases: 10. The CDR3 has 17 residues. CDR3 protein: CASSALSLASSTDTQYF. The CDR3 bases are TGTGCCAGCAGTGCCCTGTCACTAGCGAGTAGCACAGATACGCAGTATTTT.

V usage is TRBV7-9 and J usage is TRBJ1-2; TRBD1 might be the D (5 bases). CDR1 and CDR2 (germline): SEHNR, FQNEAQ (reference sequence). Trimming left V 4 bases short and J 3 bases short, with 21 bases between. The CDR3 is made up of 17 amino acids. The CDR3: CASSSASGTRGHYGYTF. The CDR3 bases are TGTGCCAGCAGCTCGGCAAGCGGGACCCGAGGACACTATGGCTACACCTTC.

The chain links TRBV7-9 to TRBJ2-7, with TRBD1 as a possible D gene (6 bases). Germline V gene lookup returns CDR1 SEHNR and CDR2 FQNEAQ (reference sequence). This CDR3 spans 14 amino acids. Trimming pared 5 bases from V and 3 bases from J, leaving 14 bases between. The CDR3 is CASSAQEQGYEQYF. In DNA, the CDR3 is TGTGCCAGCAGCGCCCAGGAACAGGGCTACGAGCAGTACTTC.

The chain is built from TRBV7-9 and TRBJ1-4, with D unresolved. The CDR3 length is 12 residues. CDR1 and CDR2 from the germline V gene are SEHNR and FQNEAQ (reference sequence). V shed 6 bases and J shed 7 bases, with 9 bases lying between them. CDR3 sequence: CASRLPLEKLFF. Written as DNA, the CDR3 is TGTGCCAGCAGGTTACCCCTTGAAAAACTGTTTTTT.